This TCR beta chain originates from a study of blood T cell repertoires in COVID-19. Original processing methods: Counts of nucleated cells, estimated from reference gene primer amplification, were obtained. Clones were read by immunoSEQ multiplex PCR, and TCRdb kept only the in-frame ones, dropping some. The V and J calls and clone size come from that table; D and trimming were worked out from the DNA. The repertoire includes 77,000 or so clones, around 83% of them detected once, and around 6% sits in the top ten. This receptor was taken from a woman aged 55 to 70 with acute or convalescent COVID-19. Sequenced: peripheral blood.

The CDR3 protein is CASSPGTGGSILSGKLFF. Written as DNA, the CDR3 is TGCGCCAGCAGCCCCGGGACAGGGGGATCCATACTATCTGGAAAACTGTTTTTT. The chain uses TRBV5-1 and TRBJ1-4; the match to TRBD1 covers 11 bases. CDR1 SGHRS and CDR2 YFSETQ come from the germline V gene. This CDR3 comprises 18 residues. V lost 4 bases and J lost 10; bases outside the gene matches: 18.